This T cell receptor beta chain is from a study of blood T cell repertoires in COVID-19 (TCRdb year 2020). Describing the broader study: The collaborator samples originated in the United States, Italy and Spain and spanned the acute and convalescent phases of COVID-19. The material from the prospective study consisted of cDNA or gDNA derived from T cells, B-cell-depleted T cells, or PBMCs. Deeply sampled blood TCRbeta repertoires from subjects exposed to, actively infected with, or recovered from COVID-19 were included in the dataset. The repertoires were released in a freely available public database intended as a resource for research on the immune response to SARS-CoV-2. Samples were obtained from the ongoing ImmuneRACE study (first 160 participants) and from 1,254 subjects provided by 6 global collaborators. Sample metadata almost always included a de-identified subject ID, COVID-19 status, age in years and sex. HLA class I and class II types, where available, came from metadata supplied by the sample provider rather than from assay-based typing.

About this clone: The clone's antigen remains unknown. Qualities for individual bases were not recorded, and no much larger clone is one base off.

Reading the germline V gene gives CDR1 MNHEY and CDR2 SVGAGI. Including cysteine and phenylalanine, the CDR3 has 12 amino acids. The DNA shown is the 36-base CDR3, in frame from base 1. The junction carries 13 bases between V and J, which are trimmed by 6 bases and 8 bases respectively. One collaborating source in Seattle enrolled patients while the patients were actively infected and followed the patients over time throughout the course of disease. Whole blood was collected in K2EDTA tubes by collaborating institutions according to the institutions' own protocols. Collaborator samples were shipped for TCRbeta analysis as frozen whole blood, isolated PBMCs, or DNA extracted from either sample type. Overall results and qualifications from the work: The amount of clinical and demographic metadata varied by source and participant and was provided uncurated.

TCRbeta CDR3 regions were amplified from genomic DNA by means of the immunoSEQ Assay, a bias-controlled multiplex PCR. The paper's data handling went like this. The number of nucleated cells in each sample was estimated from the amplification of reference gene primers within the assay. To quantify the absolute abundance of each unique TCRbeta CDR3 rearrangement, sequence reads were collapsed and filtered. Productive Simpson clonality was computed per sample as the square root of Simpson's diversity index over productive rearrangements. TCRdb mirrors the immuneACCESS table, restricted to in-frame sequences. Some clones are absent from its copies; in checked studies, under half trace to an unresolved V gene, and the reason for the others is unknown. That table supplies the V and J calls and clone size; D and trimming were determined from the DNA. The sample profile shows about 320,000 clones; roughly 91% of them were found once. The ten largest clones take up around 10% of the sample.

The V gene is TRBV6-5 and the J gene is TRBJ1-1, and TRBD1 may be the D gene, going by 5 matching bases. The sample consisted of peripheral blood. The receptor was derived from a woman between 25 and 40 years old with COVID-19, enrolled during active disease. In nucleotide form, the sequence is TGTGCCAGCAGGCGCACAGGTTCCGAAGCTTTCTTT. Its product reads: CASRRTGSEAFF.